A selection of T cell receptor beta chains follows, all from one sample in a study of T-cell reconstitution after alpha-beta-depleted transplantation in children. One entry per CDR3 protein results from TCRdb running MiXCR on the PCR reads. The sample comprises about 870,000 distinct CDR3 sequences, less than 20% of which are singletons, and about 5% rests with the top ten. The sample in question was PBMCs, mostly from graft donor cells, obtained 360 days after TCRalphabeta/CD19-depleted stem cell transplant. The origin of the receptors is a male patient under 18 who had a stem cell transplant for acute lymphoblastic leukemia, so the T cells may come from the graft donor. Each CDR3 is given with its conserved first and last residue. Each record gives: V gene, clone size, J gene, D gene, CDR3 protein, CDR3 DNA. D genes are given only for firm matches. Some rows mark clone size as missing; the rest say once, few, many or name a class of expanded clone.

>TRBV11-2|-|TRBJ2-7|TRBD2
CASSDLAGGGAYEQYF
TGTGCCAGCAGCGACCTAGCGGGAGGTGGGGCCTACGAGCAGTACTTC
>TRBV2|-|TRBJ2-7|-
CAATPGRGYEQYF
TGTGCAGCTACCCCCGGGCGGGGCTACGAGCAGTACTTC
>TRBV7-9|few|TRBJ2-1|TRBD2
CASSWVPGTSGYNEQFF
TGTGCCAGCAGCTGGGTTCCCGGGACTAGCGGTTACAATGAGCAGTTCTTC
>TRBV12-3/TRBV12-4|few|TRBJ1-2|-
CASSLRQTYGYTF
TGTGCCAGCAGTTTACGACAGACCTATGGCTACACCTTC
>TRBV5-1|-|TRBJ2-6|-
CASSLGQMYSGANVLTF
TGCGCCAGCAGCTTGGGGCAGATGTACTCTGGGGCCAACGTCCTGACTTTC
>TRBV11-2|-|TRBJ2-7|TRBD2
CASSHPSGRGEQYF
TGTGCCAGCAGCCACCCTAGCGGGAGAGGCGAGCAGTACTTC
>TRBV2|many|TRBJ2-1|-
CASRGARLYNEQFF
TGTGCCAGCAGGGGGGCCAGACTATACAATGAGCAGTTCTTC
>TRBV20-1|-|TRBJ2-7|-
CSARDNPFYEQYF
TGCAGTGCTAGGGACAACCCCTTCTACGAGCAGTACTTC
>TRBV6-1|few|TRBJ1-2|TRBD1
CASRSARRTGVYGYTF
TGTGCCAGCAGGTCAGCAAGACGAACAGGGGTTTATGGCTACACCTTC
>TRBV5-1|-|TRBJ1-5|TRBD1
CASRMTGGANQPQHF
TGCGCCAGCAGAATGACAGGGGGCGCCAATCAGCCCCAGCATTTT
>TRBV7-9|-|TRBJ2-1|-
CASSLAPGLNNEQFF
TGTGCCAGCAGCTTAGCACCGGGACTGAACAATGAGCAGTTCTTC
>TRBV7-9|few|TRBJ2-7|-
CASSHTPMDGKYEQYF
TGTGCCAGCAGTCACACCCCTATGGACGGAAAATACGAGCAGTACTTC
>TRBV7-3|few|TRBJ2-7|-
CASSLSGHGVYEQYF
TGTGCCAGCAGCTTATCGGGCCATGGGGTATACGAGCAGTACTTC
>TRBV7-8|few|TRBJ2-5|-
CASSPGPAGALVAWETQYF
TGTGCCAGCAGTCCCGGACCGGCGGGGGCGCTTGTGGCATGGGAGACCCAGTACTTC
>TRBV5-1|many|TRBJ2-7|TRBD1
CASSTRDRGTSGAYEQYF
TGCGCCAGCAGCACTCGGGACAGGGGCACTAGCGGTGCCTACGAGCAGTACTTC
>TRBV28|-|TRBJ2-2|-
CASSHHRGFTGELFF
TGTGCCAGCAGTCACCACAGAGGATTCACCGGGGAGCTGTTTTTT
>TRBV6-1|-|TRBJ1-5|TRBD1
CASSRDSLNQPQHF
TGTGCCAGCAGCAGGGACAGCTTGAATCAGCCCCAGCATTTT
>TRBV9|many|TRBJ2-7|TRBD1
CASSPRQGRYEQYF
TGTGCCAGCAGCCCACGACAGGGACGCTACGAGCAGTACTTC
>TRBV4-1|-|TRBJ1-6|TRBD1
CASSQVGQGARAPLHF
TGCGCCAGCAGCCAAGTGGGACAGGGGGCGAGGGCACCCCTCCACTTT
>TRBV18|few|TRBJ2-7|-
CASSPPTRAVNEQYF
TGTGCCAGCTCACCACCGACCCGCGCGGTGAACGAGCAGTACTTC
>TRBV5-1|medium-sized|TRBJ2-4|-
CASSNSGSENIQYF
TGCGCCAGCAGCAATAGCGGTTCAGAAAACATTCAGTACTTC
>TRBV5-1|few|TRBJ2-7|TRBD2
CASSLTSGSPYEQYF
TGCGCCAGCAGCTTGACTAGCGGGAGCCCCTACGAGCAGTACTTC
>TRBV12-3/TRBV12-4|few|TRBJ2-1|TRBD2
CASSLGLAGEPYNEQFF
TGTGCCAGCAGTTTAGGACTAGCGGGAGAACCCTACAATGAGCAGTTCTTC
>TRBV25-1|-|TRBJ2-2|TRBD1
CASSELGTGFTGELFF
TGTGCCAGCAGTGAGCTAGGGACAGGGTTCACCGGGGAGCTGTTTTTT
>TRBV7-9|few|TRBJ2-2|-
CASSLAENTGELFF
TGTGCCAGCAGCTTAGCCGAGAACACCGGGGAGCTGTTTTTT
>TRBV19|once|TRBJ1-2|TRBD1
CASRPGTATNYGYTF
TGTGCCAGTAGGCCGGGGACAGCTACTAACTATGGCTACACCTTC
>TRBV18|-|TRBJ2-5|-
CASSPERRQETQYF
TGTGCCAGCTCACCGGAGCGCCGCCAAGAGACCCAGTACTTC
>TRBV5-1|-|TRBJ2-1|TRBD2
CASSPVAGVYDEQFF
TGCGCCAGCAGCCCCGTAGCGGGAGTATATGATGAGCAGTTCTTC
>TRBV2|-|TRBJ2-7|-
CASSVAEGPDEQYF
TGTGCCAGCAGTGTGGCGGAGGGCCCGGACGAGCAGTACTTC
>TRBV7-8|few|TRBJ2-1|-
CASSPLQRELDNEQFF
TGTGCCAGCAGCCCTCTACAGAGGGAACTCGACAATGAGCAGTTCTTC
>TRBV5-5|many|TRBJ2-7|-
CASKEGLRILYEQYF
TGTGCCAGCAAGGAGGGGCTAAGGATCCTCTACGAGCAGTACTTC
>TRBV5-1|-|TRBJ1-5|-
CASSLGPGNRIQPQHF
TGCGCCAGCAGCTTGGGTCCGGGGAACAGGATTCAGCCCCAGCATTTT
>TRBV5-1|few|TRBJ2-6|TRBD1
CASSSDRSDSGANVLTF
TGCGCCAGCAGCTCGGACAGGTCCGACTCTGGGGCCAACGTCCTGACTTTC
>TRBV10-3|few|TRBJ2-3|TRBD2
CAISGTWVAGGTDTQYF
TGTGCCATCAGTGGGACTTGGGTAGCGGGTGGCACAGATACGCAGTATTTT
>TRBV7-9|-|TRBJ2-2|-
CASSLAIPAGELFF
TGTGCCAGCAGCTTAGCGATACCGGCCGGGGAGCTGTTTTTT
>TRBV16|-|TRBJ2-7|TRBD2
CASSPMWEGRFIPYEQYF
TGTGCCAGCAGCCCAATGTGGGAGGGCCGATTCATCCCCTACGAGCAGTACTTC
>TRBV18|-|TRBJ1-2|TRBD1
CASSPRTGVQNYGYTF
TGTGCCAGCTCACCCAGGACAGGGGTTCAAAACTATGGCTACACCTTC
>TRBV20-1|-|TRBJ2-3|-
CSATHSNLADTQYF
TGCAGTGCTACCCATTCCAACCTAGCGGATACGCAGTATTTT
>TRBV2|-|TRBJ2-1|TRBD1
CASSHGQGPVSVF
TGTGCCAGCAGTCACGGACAGGGACCTGTGTCGGTCTTC
>TRBV7-8|-|TRBJ2-6|-
CASSLPPTEAPSGANVLTF
TGTGCCAGCAGCTTGCCTCCGACGGAGGCTCCCTCTGGGGCCAACGTCCTGACTTTC
>TRBV5-1|many|TRBJ2-3|TRBD2
CASSLATSGTDTQYF
TGCGCCAGCAGCTTGGCGACTAGCGGGACAGATACGCAGTATTTT
>TRBV13|few|TRBJ2-7|TRBD2
CASTSWAAGGLGEQYF
TGTGCCAGCACGAGTTGGGCCGCGGGAGGACTGGGCGAGCAGTACTTC
>TRBV6-1|-|TRBJ2-2|TRBD2
CASSLNPGLAGGTGELFF
TGTGCCAGCAGTCTAAACCCGGGACTAGCGGGAGGGACCGGGGAGCTGTTTTTT
>TRBV29-1|many|TRBJ2-5|-
CSVDDKGLQTQYF
TGCAGCGTTGATGATAAGGGTCTGCAGACCCAGTACTTC
>TRBV6-5|-|TRBJ2-1|TRBD1
CASSYMTGDYNEQFF
TGTGCCAGCAGTTACATGACAGGGGATTACAATGAGCAGTTCTTC
>TRBV18|-|TRBJ2-3|-
CASSPVFDSHPTDTQYF
TGTGCCAGCTCACCAGTATTCGACTCGCATCCCACAGATACGCAGTATTTT
>TRBV5-1|-|TRBJ2-2|TRBD2
CASSLGPGGLTGELFF
TGCGCCAGCAGCTTGGGGCCGGGAGGGCTTACCGGGGAGCTGTTTTTT
>TRBV11-1|once|TRBJ2-7|-
CASSLTSTFGEQYF
TGTGCCAGCAGCCTTACGAGTACATTCGGCGAGCAGTACTTC
>TRBV12-3/TRBV12-4|few|TRBJ1-5|-
CASSSRALGSEPQHF
TGTGCCAGCAGTTCCCGAGCCCTCGGTTCGGAGCCCCAGCATTTT
>TRBV4-1|few|TRBJ2-7|-
CASSQERLARYEQYF
TGCGCCAGCAGCCAAGAACGTCTAGCCCGCTACGAGCAGTACTTC
>TRBV6-1|-|TRBJ2-7|-
CASRTANLPHYEQYF
TGTGCCAGCAGGACCGCCAACCTCCCGCACTACGAGCAGTACTTC
>TRBV12-3/TRBV12-4|few|TRBJ1-2|TRBD1
CASTSGTADGYTF
TGTGCCAGCACCAGCGGGACAGCGGATGGCTACACCTTC
>TRBV12-3/TRBV12-4|few|TRBJ2-5|-
CASSSGPYQETQYF
TGTGCCAGCAGTTCCGGACCTTACCAAGAGACCCAGTACTTC